Listed below are T cell receptor beta chains from one sample, sequenced in a study of blood T cell repertoires in COVID-19. Libraries were prepared by immunoSEQ multiplex PCR; TCRdb keeps only in-frame clonotypes and omits some of them. The sample yields around 230,000 clones, 84% seen once. The source material was peripheral blood. These receptors were taken from a man aged 40-49 years who had recovered from COVID-19. Each CDR3 is given with its conserved first and last residue. Each record gives: J gene, V gene, D gene, clone size, CDR3 protein, CDR3 DNA. A D gene is named only where the DNA matches it firmly. Clone size is shown for a subset of rows, as once, few, many or a class of expanded clone.

TRBJ2-1 TRBV24-1 TRBD2 NA CATSETGGDNEQFF TGTGCCACCAGTGAAACGGGAGGGGACAATGAGCAGTTCTTC
TRBJ1-1 TRBV6-2/TRBV6-3 TRBD1 NA CASSYSGTGGFTEAFF TGTGCCAGCAGTTACTCTGGGACAGGGGGGTTCACTGAAGCTTTCTTT
TRBJ1-1 TRBV23-1 NA NA CASSQETDSIYTEAFF TGCGCCAGCAGTCAGGAAACGGACAGCATCTACACTGAAGCTTTCTTT
TRBJ1-4 TRBV18 NA NA CASSPPGARGANEKLFF TGTGCCAGCTCACCCCCGGGTGCTCGGGGTGCTAATGAAAAACTGTTTTTT
TRBJ2-1 TRBV29-1 TRBD1 NA CSVLGTGSYNEQFF TGCAGCGTTTTAGGGACAGGGTCCTACAATGAGCAGTTCTTC
TRBJ1-2 TRBV19 NA NA CASRKQDTYNYGYTF TGTGCCAGTAGAAAACAGGATACCTATAACTATGGCTACACCTTC
TRBJ1-5 TRBV6-5 NA many CASGLSNQPQHF TGTGCCAGCGGTTTAAGCAATCAGCCCCAGCATTTT
TRBJ2-7 TRBV6-1 TRBD1 NA CASSDGTGDEQYF TGTGCCAGCAGTGATGGGACAGGGGACGAGCAGTACTTC
TRBJ2-3 TRBV7-9 NA NA CASSRPGETDTQYF TGTGCCAGCAGCCGGCCCGGGGAGACAGATACGCAGTATTTT
TRBJ2-1 TRBV6-1 NA few CASSTGTREQFF TGTGCCAGCAGTACAGGGACACGTGAGCAGTTCTTC
TRBJ1-1 TRBV6-6 TRBD1 NA CASSRTGGTEAFF TGTGCCAGCAGTCGGACAGGGGGGACTGAAGCTTTCTTT
TRBJ1-2 TRBV6-5 NA NA CASSRTTGGHGYTF TGTGCCAGCAGTCGAACGACAGGTGGACATGGCTACACCTTC
TRBJ1-1 TRBV5-1 TRBD1 once CASSRTGLNTEAFF TGCGCCAGCAGCCGGACAGGGCTGAACACTGAAGCTTTCTTT
TRBJ1-3 TRBV3-1/TRBV3-2 NA NA CASSQGSSRGNTIYF TGTGCCAGCAGCCAAGGATCTTCCCGGGGAAACACCATATATTTT
TRBJ2-7 TRBV11-2 TRBD1 NA CASSLVPGTGVGYEQYF TGTGCCAGCAGCTTAGTCCCCGGGACAGGGGTGGGTTACGAGCAGTACTTC
TRBJ1-2 TRBV6-5 NA NA CASSYTIANYGYTF TGTGCCAGCAGTTACACTATAGCTAACTATGGCTACACCTTC
TRBJ2-1 TRBV5-4 TRBD2 NA CASSPGTSGGAQQFF TGTGCCAGCAGCCCCGGGACTAGCGGGGGGGCTCAGCAGTTCTTC
TRBJ2-3 TRBV27 TRBD2 NA CASSSLSGSWVGGTQYF TGTGCCAGCAGTTCCCTTAGCGGGAGTTGGGTGGGTGGTACGCAGTATTTT
TRBJ2-7 TRBV2 TRBD2 NA CASSGTSGEQYF TGTGCCAGCAGTGGGACTAGCGGCGAGCAGTACTTC
TRBJ1-3 TRBV7-9 NA NA CASSLYPTGSTIYF TGTGCCAGCAGCTTATACCCCACCGGGAGTACCATATATTTT
TRBJ1-1 TRBV12-3/TRBV12-4 TRBD1 NA CASSNTGGTEAFF TGTGCCAGCAGCAATACAGGGGGGACTGAAGCTTTCTTT
TRBJ2-1 TRBV27 NA NA CASSPPRRRRYNEQFF TGTGCCAGCAGTCCCCCCCGGAGGAGGAGATACAATGAGCAGTTCTTC
TRBJ1-1 TRBV9 NA NA CASSVDGGYMNTEAFF TGTGCCAGCAGCGTAGACGGGGGGTACATGAACACTGAAGCTTTCTTT
TRBJ2-7 TRBV5-1 TRBD2 NA CASSTGLAGAYEQYF TGCGCCAGCAGCACCGGGCTAGCGGGAGCTTACGAGCAGTACTTC
TRBJ1-5 TRBV7-9 NA NA CASSLSGLSNQPQHF TGTGCCAGCAGCTTATCAGGGCTTAGCAATCAGCCCCAGCATTTT
TRBJ2-5 TRBV5-1 NA NA CASSLPNFGGETQYF TGCGCCAGCAGCCTTCCTAACTTTGGGGGGGAGACCCAGTACTTC
TRBJ2-3 TRBV30 NA NA CAWGGPSSTDTQYF TGTGCCTGGGGTGGGCCTTCTAGCACAGATACGCAGTATTTT
TRBJ2-3 TRBV4-3 TRBD2 NA CASSQYTPGLAGLRDTQYF TGCGCCAGCAGCCAATATACGCCGGGACTAGCGGGGCTCAGGGATACGCAGTATTTT
TRBJ2-3 TRBV14 NA NA CASSPAGVVTDTQYF TGTGCCAGCAGCCCGGCAGGCGTAGTCACAGATACGCAGTATTTT
TRBJ1-2 TRBV6-5 NA NA CASSYSPGLRYGYTF TGTGCCAGCAGTTATTCCCCAGGGCTGAGATATGGCTACACCTTC
TRBJ2-3 TRBV7-2 NA NA CASSLGIGDTQYF TGTGCCAGCAGCTTAGGGATCGGGGATACGCAGTATTTT
TRBJ1-1 TRBV7-2 NA NA CASSLRDTEAFF TGTGCCAGCAGCTTGCGGGACACTGAAGCTTTCTTT
TRBJ2-3 TRBV4-1 TRBD2 once CASSQNSGGGDTQYF TGCGCCAGCAGCCAGAATAGCGGGGGAGGTGATACGCAGTATTTT
TRBJ1-1 TRBV29-1 TRBD1 NA CSVRQGHTEAFF TGCAGCGTTAGACAGGGTCACACTGAAGCTTTCTTT
TRBJ2-6 TRBV4-1 NA NA CASSEQGLGGANVLTF TGCGCCAGCAGCGAACAGGGTTTGGGTGGGGCCAACGTCCTGACTTTC
TRBJ2-7 TRBV15 NA NA CATSRATMLGEQYF TGTGCCACCAGCAGAGCTACCATGCTTGGCGAGCAGTACTTC